This TCR beta chain was retrieved from a study of cytomegalovirus exposure and HLA in healthy donors. There are 14 residues in the CDR3. V lost 5 bases and J lost 10; bases outside the gene matches: 8. Germline V gives CDR1 WNHNN, CDR2 SYGVQD (reference sequence). Primers for the PCR totalled 60 Vbeta and 13 Jbeta. Original data processing: There were about 80 million unique TCR beta chains by a later count, and about 12 million of them were shared. Some clones are missing from TCRdb's copy, which holds only in-frame ones; the method was immunoSEQ multiplex PCR. The V and J calls and clone size come from that table; D and trimming were worked out from the DNA. Among fewer than 150,000 clones listed, roughly 80% were seen once.

This receptor was obtained from a man aged 50 to 59 in good health and CMV-seropositive. What was sequenced was PBMCs. The gene calls are TRBV10-1 and TRBJ1-1; 12 positions agree with TRBD1. CDR3 DNA: TGCGCCAGCAGTCCCGGGACAGGGGGCGAGAGAGCTTTCTTT. This gives the protein CASSPGTGGERAFF.